The source of this T cell receptor (beta chain) is a study of human T cells and chemical hapten exposure. Background on the study: For the roughly 26-week duration of the study, patients were given weekly doses of diphenylcyclopropenone on the scalp. DPC at 0.01% went onto the upper back in patch tests, read at 6 days.

This CDR3 has 14 amino acids. The germline gives CDR1 DFQATT, CDR2 SNEGSKA (reference sequence). With 5 bases clipped from V and 2 bases from J, the junction kept 6 bases outside the gene matches. TCRdb used MiXCR to reprocess the RACE reads, holding one entry per CDR3 protein. This sample has some 84,000 distinct CDR3 sequences, with 8.5% found just once. The time point: pre-sensitization, week 0. Treatment reported: therapeutic diphenylcyclopropenone sensitization with weekly scalp DPC. From whole blood left unfractionated, total RNA was extracted. Sequenced material: whole blood, taken in connection with sensitization to the hapten diphenylcyclopropenone (DPC). The clonotype originates from a man aged 35 to 55 with alopecia areata. Some clones in this sample may be carry-over from other donors' samples. The chain combines TRBV20-1 with TRBJ1-3, with 7 bases aligning to TRBD1. The CDR3, as DNA: TGCAGTGCTGCTGACAGGGTAACTGGAAACACCATATATTTT. Encoded protein: CSAADRVTGNTIYF.